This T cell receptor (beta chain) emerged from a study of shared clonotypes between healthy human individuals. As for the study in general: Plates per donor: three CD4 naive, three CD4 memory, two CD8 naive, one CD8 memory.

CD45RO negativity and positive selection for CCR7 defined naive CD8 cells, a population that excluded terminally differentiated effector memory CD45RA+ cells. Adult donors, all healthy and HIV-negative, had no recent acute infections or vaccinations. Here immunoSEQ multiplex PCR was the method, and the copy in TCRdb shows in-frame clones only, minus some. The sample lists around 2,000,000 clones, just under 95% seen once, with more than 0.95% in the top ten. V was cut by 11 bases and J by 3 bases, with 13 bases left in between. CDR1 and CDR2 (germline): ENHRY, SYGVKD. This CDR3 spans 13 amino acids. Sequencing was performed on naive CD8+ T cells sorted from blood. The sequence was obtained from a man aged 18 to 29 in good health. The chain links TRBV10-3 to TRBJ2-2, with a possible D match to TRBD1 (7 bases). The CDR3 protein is CAVDREDTGELFF. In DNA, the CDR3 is TGTGCCGTTGACAGGGAGGACACCGGGGAGCTGTTTTTT.